One sample yielded the 2 T cell receptor beta chains listed below, sequenced in a study of blood T cells in healthy people across ages. A second 7 to 11 cycle PCR used barcoded and J-beta primers. TCRdb itself ran the 5' RACE reads through MiXCR, one entry per CDR3 protein. Of hundreds of thousands of distinct CDR3 sequences in the sample, roughly 25% were seen once. These data are also associated with another study on T cells of mothers and their children.

The sample taken for sequencing was blood. The receptors stem from a boy between 10 and 17 years old in good health.

This clonotype appeared a few times. This chain links TRBV4-1 with TRBJ2-5; D unresolved. Trimming cost V 0 bases and J 4 bases, with 12 bases left between them. The CDR3 totals 15 residues. Germline CDR1 is MGHRA and CDR2 is YSYEKL. The CDR3 DNA follows: TGCGCCAGCAGCCAAGATAAGGGTATGGGAGAGACCCAGTACTTC. It specifies CASSQDKGMGETQYF.

The gene calls are TRBV6-5 and TRBJ2-1; TRBD2 matches 9 bases. Germline V CDR1 and CDR2: MNHEY, SVGAGI. The CDR3 has 16 amino acids. Trimming took 4 bases from V and 4 from J; bases not matched to a gene: 8. The CDR3 loop reads CASSSGGGAWYNEQFF. The DNA for the CDR3 is TGTGCCAGCAGTTCGGGCGGGGGGGCCTGGTACAATGAGCAGTTCTTC.